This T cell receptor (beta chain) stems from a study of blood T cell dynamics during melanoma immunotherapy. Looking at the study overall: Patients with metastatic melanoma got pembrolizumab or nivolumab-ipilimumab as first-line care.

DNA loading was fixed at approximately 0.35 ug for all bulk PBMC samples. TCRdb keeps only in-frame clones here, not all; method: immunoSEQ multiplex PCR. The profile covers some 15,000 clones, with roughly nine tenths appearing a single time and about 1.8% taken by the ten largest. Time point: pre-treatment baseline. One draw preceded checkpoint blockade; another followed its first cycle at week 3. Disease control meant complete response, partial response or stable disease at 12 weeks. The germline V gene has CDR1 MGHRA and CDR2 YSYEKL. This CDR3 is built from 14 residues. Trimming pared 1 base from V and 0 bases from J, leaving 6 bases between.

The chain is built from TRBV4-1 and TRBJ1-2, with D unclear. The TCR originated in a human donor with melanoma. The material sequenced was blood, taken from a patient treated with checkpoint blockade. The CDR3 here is CASSQGPANYGYTF. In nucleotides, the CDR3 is TGCGCCAGCAGCCAAGGGCCCGCTAACTATGGCTACACCTTC.